These T cell receptor beta chains were read from a single sample in a study of T cell responses to AZD1222 COVID-19 vaccine. Data came from immunoSEQ multiplex PCR; TCRdb stores just in-frame clones and leaves some out. Found here are about 99,000 clones, about nine tenths of them singletons; the top ten hold about 17%. The sequenced sample was peripheral blood, obtained on day 0 of AZD1222 vaccination. All receptors derive from an adult in good health. The CDR3 runs from the conserved cysteine through the conserved F or W. A D gene is named only where the DNA matches it firmly. Only some rows state a clone size, as once, few, many or a class for expanded clones.

TRBJ2-5 TRBV10-2 . 16 . TGCGCCAGCAGTGAGTCCGGGGAACTTCCCCAAGAGACCCAGTACTTC CASSESGELPQETQYF
TRBJ2-1 TRBV5-6 . 14 once TGTGCCAGCAGCTTGGGGGCCAACTACAATGAGCAGTTCTTC CASSLGANYNEQFF
TRBJ1-5 TRBV16 . 15 . TGTGCCAGCAGCCAATCAGGCAGGGGTCGTCAGCCCCAGCATTTT CASSQSGRGRQPQHF
TRBJ2-1 TRBV5-1 TRBD1 15 once TGCGCCAGCAGGCCGACAGGGGTAGTAGACAATGAGCAGTTCTTC CASRPTGVVDNEQFF
TRBJ1-4 TRBV15 . 14 . TGTGCCACCAGCAGTGACAGCCGTAATGAAAAACTGTTTTTT CATSSDSRNEKLFF
TRBJ2-5 TRBV3-1/TRBV3-2 TRBD2 15 . TGTGCCAGCAGCCAGGGAGCGGGGGGGCAAGAGACCCAGTACTTC CASSQGAGGQETQYF
TRBJ1-1 TRBV28 . 11 . TGTGCCAGCGAGGAGAACACTGAAGCTTTCTTT CASEENTEAFF
TRBJ2-2 TRBV9 TRBD1 16 . TGTGCCAGCACCCTTGGGACAGGCGTACTCACCGGGGAGCTGTTTTTT CASTLGTGVLTGELFF
TRBJ1-2 TRBV14 TRBD1 15 . TGTGCCAGCAGCGATGACAGGGGGCCTGCTAGGGGCTACACCTTC CASSDDRGPARGYTF
TRBJ1-1 TRBV11-2 . 14 . TGTGCCAGCAGGGCGGGGCTTCTCTACACTGAAGCTTTCTTT CASRAGLLYTEAFF
TRBJ2-6 TRBV3-1/TRBV3-2 TRBD2 18 . TGTGCCAGCAGCCTCCTAAGGGACTATCCCTCTGGGGCCAACGTCCTGACTTTC CASSLLRDYPSGANVLTF
TRBJ1-2 TRBV5-1 . 15 medium-sized TGCGCCAGCAGCTTCGACGCCGGGACCAGCTATGGCTACACCTTC CASSFDAGTSYGYTF
TRBJ1-5 TRBV2 TRBD1 18 once TGTGCCAGCAGTGATGAGGACAGGGGGTATTTGGGCAATCAGCCCCAGCATTTT CASSDEDRGYLGNQPQHF
TRBJ1-5 TRBV7-2 TRBD1 15 . TGTGCCAGCAGCCCCAATAGGGACAGCCATCAGCCCCAGCATTTT CASSPNRDSHQPQHF
TRBJ2-5 TRBV12-3/TRBV12-4 . 13 . TGTGCCAGCAGTGAGGGGAGGAGGGAGACCCAGTACTTC CASSEGRRETQYF
TRBJ1-2 TRBV9 TRBD1 17 . TGTGCCAGCAGCGCAAGGACAGGACTACAACCCCACTATGGCTACACCTTC CASSARTGLQPHYGYTF
TRBJ1-6 TRBV18 TRBD1 14 few TGTGCCAGCTCACCCGGACAGGATAATTCACCCCTCCACTTT CASSPGQDNSPLHF
TRBJ1-1 TRBV7-9 TRBD1 14 . TGTGCCAGCAGCTGGGACAGTATGAACACTGAAGCTTTCTTT CASSWDSMNTEAFF
TRBJ1-2 TRBV7-8 . 15 . TGTGCCAGCAGCCCATCTTGGGGCAGGACGAATGGCTACACCTTC CASSPSWGRTNGYTF
TRBJ1-6 TRBV5-1 . 12 . TGCGCCAGCAGCTTGGGGGGCCAACCCCTCCACTTT CASSLGGQPLHF
TRBJ1-1 TRBV2 TRBD1 14 . TGTGCCAGCAGCGGGGGACAGGGTTGGACTGAAGCTTTCTTT CASSGGQGWTEAFF
TRBJ2-1 TRBV19 . 18 . TGTGCCAGTAGTACCAGGACTAGTGGGGGGCCAACTTACAATGAGCAGTTCTTC CASSTRTSGGPTYNEQFF
TRBJ1-1 TRBV5-4 . 13 . TGTGCCAGCAGCTTGGGGGACCTCAGTGAAGCTTTCTTT CASSLGDLSEAFF
TRBJ2-7 TRBV10-1 . 16 . TGCGCCAGCAGTGAGTCCACAGCCGCCCTCTCCTACGAGCAGTACTTC CASSESTAALSYEQYF
TRBJ2-1 TRBV3-1/TRBV3-2 . 16 few TGTGCCAGCAGCCAAGACCCAGTGGGGGGGCTGGATGAGCAGTTCTTC CASSQDPVGGLDEQFF
TRBJ2-2 TRBV28 . 17 . TGTGCCAGCAGTTTTCGAGGGAGTACATTGAACACCGGGGAGCTGTTTTTT CASSFRGSTLNTGELFF
TRBJ2-7 TRBV4-1 . 16 . TGCGCCAGCAGCCAAACCGGGATTGAATTCTCCTACGAGCAGTACTTC CASSQTGIEFSYEQYF
TRBJ1-1 TRBV3-1/TRBV3-2 . 15 . TGTGCCAGCAGCCAAGGGGCCCGGGGTCCCACTGAAGCTTTCTTT CASSQGARGPTEAFF
TRBJ1-5 TRBV6-1 TRBD1 17 . TGTGCCAGCAGTGATCCGGGGGACAGTCGTAGGATTCAGCCCCAGCATTTT CASSDPGDSRRIQPQHF
TRBJ2-2 TRBV24-1 . 13 once TGTGCCACCAGTGATCTTCTCACCGGGGAGCTGTTTTTT CATSDLLTGELFF
TRBJ2-5 TRBV7-2 TRBD2 15 . TGTGCCAGCAGCCGTTCCGGGGGGGCACAAGAGACCCAGTACTTC CASSRSGGAQETQYF
TRBJ1-1 TRBV19 TRBD1 15 once TGTGCCAGTAGTATAGACTCAGGGGGCTGGACTGAAGCTTTCTTT CASSIDSGGWTEAFF
TRBJ2-1 TRBV3-1/TRBV3-2 . 16 . TGTGCCAGCAGCCAAGATCGAGGGGGGGACTACAATGAGCAGTTCTTC CASSQDRGGDYNEQFF
TRBJ2-3 TRBV6-1 . 16 . TGTGCCAGCAGTGAAATCGGGCGGCTAGTCACAGATACGCAGTATTTT CASSEIGRLVTDTQYF
TRBJ2-3 TRBV7-9 TRBD2 15 . TGTGCCAGCATCTTGTACGGGGGGGCAGCAGATACGCAGTATTTT CASILYGGAADTQYF
TRBJ1-1 TRBV5-5 . 15 . TGTGCCAGCAGCTGGCAGCCAGGGAGGGACACTGAAGCTTTCTTT CASSWQPGRDTEAFF
TRBJ2-6 TRBV7-3 TRBD1 19 . TGTGCCAGCAGCTTACGGGTCGGGCAGGGGGCGTCTGGGGCCAACGTCCTGACTTTC CASSLRVGQGASGANVLTF
TRBJ1-5 TRBV5-1 TRBD1 15 . TGCGCCAGCAGCTTGGAAGGGACAGCTGATCAGCCCCAGCATTTT CASSLEGTADQPQHF
TRBJ2-1 TRBV7-9 . 19 once TGTGCCAGCAGTTTACGACTAGTGGGGGGCTTAAGCTCCTACAATGAGCAGTTCTTC CASSLRLVGGLSSYNEQFF
TRBJ2-2 TRBV7-7 . 13 . TGTGCCAGCAGCGCCGGGACTCCCGGGGAGCTGTTTTTT CASSAGTPGELFF
TRBJ1-2 TRBV10-1 . 13 . TGCGCCAGCAGTCCGGACCCGAGCTATGGCTACACCTTC CASSPDPSYGYTF
TRBJ1-4 TRBV7-9 . 14 . TGTGCCAGCAGCTTAGGGTCAACTAATGAAAAACTGTTTTTT CASSLGSTNEKLFF